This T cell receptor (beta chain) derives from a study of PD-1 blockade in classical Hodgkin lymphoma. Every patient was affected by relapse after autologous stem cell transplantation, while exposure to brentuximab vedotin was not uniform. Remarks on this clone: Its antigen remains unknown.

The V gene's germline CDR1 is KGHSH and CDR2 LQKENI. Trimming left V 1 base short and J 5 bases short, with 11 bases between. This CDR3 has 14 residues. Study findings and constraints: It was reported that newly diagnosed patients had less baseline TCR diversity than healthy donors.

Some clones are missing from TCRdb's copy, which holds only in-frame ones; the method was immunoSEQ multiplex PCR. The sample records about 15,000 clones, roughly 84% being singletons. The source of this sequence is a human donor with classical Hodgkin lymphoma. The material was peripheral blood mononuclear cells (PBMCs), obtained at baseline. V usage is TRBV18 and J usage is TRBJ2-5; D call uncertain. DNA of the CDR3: TGTGCCAGCTCACCACGAGAAAAAGGGGAGACCCAGTACTTC. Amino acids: CASSPREKGETQYF.